A selection of T cell receptor beta chains follows, all from one sample in a study of blood T cells in healthy people across ages. From the 5' RACE reads, TCRdb called clonotypes with MiXCR, one entry per CDR3 protein. Among about 780,000 distinct CDR3 sequences listed, approximately 65% were seen once. The sample was blood. The origin of the receptors is a man aged 30 to 39 in good health. The CDR3 runs from the conserved cysteine through the conserved F or W. A D gene is named only where the DNA matches it firmly. Not every row has a clone size; where given, it reads once, few, many or a size class.

V gene,clone size,J gene,D gene,CDR3 protein,CDR3 DNA
TRBV14,few,TRBJ2-1,.,CASSQEDMLVKGGEQFF,TGTGCCAGCAGCCAAGAGGATATGCTAGTAAAAGGTGGTGAGCAGTTCTTC
TRBV2,.,TRBJ2-5,.,CASTKRGRETQYF,TGTGCCAGCACGAAAAGGGGACGAGAGACCCAGTACTTC
TRBV3-1,.,TRBJ2-4,.,CASSPQGATKNIQYF,TGTGCCAGCAGTCCACAGGGAGCTACCAAAAACATTCAGTACTTC
TRBV20-1,.,TRBJ1-4,TRBD1,CSAPGQPNEKLFF,TGCAGTGCTCCGGGACAGCCTAATGAAAAACTGTTTTTT
TRBV7-2,.,TRBJ2-5,TRBD2,CASSQTSVKETQYF,TGTGCCAGCAGCCAGACTAGCGTTAAAGAGACCCAGTACTTC
TRBV5-1,.,TRBJ2-5,TRBD2,CASSDRLASQETQYF,TGCGCCAGCAGCGACCGACTAGCGAGTCAAGAGACCCAGTACTTC
TRBV11-2,.,TRBJ1-5,TRBD1,CASSLVGTAHQPQHF,TGTGCCAGCAGCTTAGTCGGGACAGCACATCAGCCCCAGCATTTT
TRBV9,.,TRBJ2-3,.,CASSVALGGPTDTQYF,TGTGCCAGCAGCGTAGCCCTCGGGGGACCCACAGATACGCAGTATTTT
TRBV6-1,.,TRBJ1-5,.,CASTRGYSNQPQHF,TGTGCCAGCACCCGAGGCTATAGCAATCAGCCCCAGCATTTT
TRBV12-3/TRBV12-4,.,TRBJ2-3,.,CASSRLGADTQYF,TGCGCCAGCAGCCGCCTCGGGGCGGATACGCAGTATTTT
TRBV29-1,few,TRBJ2-7,TRBD1,CSVNRGLGYEQYF,TGCAGCGTTAACAGGGGGCTAGGGTACGAGCAGTACTTC
TRBV5-1,.,TRBJ2-3,.,CASNRGGQSTDTQYF,TGCGCCAGCAATCGGGGGGGACAGAGCACAGATACGCAGTATTTT
TRBV20-1,many,TRBJ1-6,.,CSAYLAAISYNSPLHF,TGCAGTGCATACCTAGCGGCGATTAGCTATAATTCACCCCTCCACTTT
TRBV6-4,few,TRBJ2-3,.,CASSGGDTDTQYF,TGTGCCAGCAGTGGAGGGGACACAGATACGCAGTATTTT
TRBV9,.,TRBJ2-5,.,CASSPPTRPIQYF,TGTGCCAGTAGCCCACCGACCAGACCTATTCAGTACTTC
TRBV6-6,few,TRBJ2-1,TRBD2,CASSWGLAGGKAEQFF,TGTGCCAGCAGTTGGGGACTAGCGGGGGGGAAGGCTGAGCAGTTCTTC
TRBV6-6,.,TRBJ2-7,.,CASRDLGNEQYF,TGTGCCAGCAGGGACTTGGGGAACGAGCAGTACTTC
TRBV7-2,.,TRBJ2-1,.,CASSLRLRSLYNEQFF,TGTGCCAGCAGCTTAAGATTAAGGAGTCTCTACAATGAGCAGTTCTTC
TRBV15,.,TRBJ1-6,.,CATSTEGVYNSPLHF,TGTGCCACCAGCACAGAGGGGGTCTATAATTCACCCCTCCACTTT
TRBV29-1,.,TRBJ2-7,TRBD1,CGASGQGDPYEQYF,TGCGGCGCTTCGGGACAGGGCGATCCCTACGAGCAGTACTTC
TRBV12-5,.,TRBJ2-7,.,CASGSHQDQGRPQYF,TGTGCTAGTGGATCCCACCAGGATCAGGGGAGGCCCCAGTACTTC
TRBV28,.,TRBJ2-7,.,CASSLSFGTTYEQYF,TGTGCCAGCAGTTTATCCTTCGGGACGACCTACGAGCAGTACTTC
TRBV27,.,TRBJ1-5,.,CASSEAAGERGQPQHF,TGTGCCAGCAGTGAGGCAGCGGGGGAAAGGGGTCAGCCCCAGCATTTT
TRBV7-2,.,TRBJ2-7,.,CASSLALGLGYEQYF,TGTGCCAGCAGCTTAGCGCTAGGGTTGGGCTACGAGCAGTACTTC
TRBV10-3,.,TRBJ2-5,TRBD1,CATEGQGYGETQYF,TGTGCCACCGAGGGACAGGGGTACGGAGAGACCCAGTACTTC
TRBV29-1,.,TRBJ2-6,.,CSVEEGLVLTF,TGCAGCGTTGAAGAAGGGCTCGTCCTGACTTTC
TRBV15,.,TRBJ2-5,.,CATASMGETQYF,TGTGCCACCGCCTCTATGGGAGAGACCCAGTACTTC
TRBV29-1,.,TRBJ2-1,TRBD2,CSVVGRDAYNEQFF,TGCAGCGTTGTCGGGAGGGACGCCTACAACGAGCAGTTCTTC
TRBV10-3,.,TRBJ1-6,TRBD1,CAISESWGTGLDNSPLHF,TGTGCCATCAGTGAGTCGTGGGGGACAGGGTTGGATAATTCACCCCTCCACTTT
TRBV28,few,TRBJ2-1,TRBD2,CASSPTGGGYNEQFF,TGTGCCAGCAGTCCCACGGGCGGGGGGTACAATGAGCAGTTCTTC
TRBV9,.,TRBJ2-7,.,CASSVEGGYWYNEQYF,TGTGCCAGCAGCGTAGAGGGGGGCTACTGGTACAATGAGCAGTACTTC
TRBV15,many,TRBJ2-2,TRBD1,CATSQDRDRGELFF,TGTGCCACCAGCCAAGACAGGGACCGCGGGGAGCTGTTTTTT